The 27 T cell receptor beta chains below come from one sample, sequenced in a study of blood T cells in healthy people across ages (dated by TCRdb to the mid-2010s). The method was 5' RACE. The sequencer listed for this sample is Illumina HiSeq 2500. A second PCR of roughly 6 to 11 cycles was run with a J-beta primer mix and a sample-barcoded 5' primer. TCRdb applied fastp at Q25 and MiXCR to the public reads, then kept only in-frame beta chains. Entries are consolidated by CDR3 protein sequence, retaining the most common genes and DNA. This sample holds 1,500,000 or so distinct CDR3 sequences; approximately 63% were observed only once. The ten top clones hold 6.5% to 8.5% of the sample. Sequencing was performed on blood. Receptors originate from a man between 18 and 35 years old in good health.

The gene calls are TRBV11-3 and TRBJ2-1; D is unclear. CDR3 length equals 15 residues. CDR1 is SGHNT and CDR2 is YENEEA in the germline V gene. V lost 5 bases to trimming and J lost 5 bases, with 16 bases between them. The CDR3 DNA follows: TGTGCCAGCAGCAACTCGGCAGAAGCCCACAATGAGCAGTTCTTC. This translates into CASSNSAEAHNEQFF. Filled out from reference TRBV11-3 and TRBJ2-1, the complete variable domain reads EAGVVQSPRYKIIEKKQPVAFWCNPISGHNTLYWYLQNLGQGPELLIRYENEEAVDDSQLPKDRFSAERLKGVDSTLKIQPAELGDSAVYLCASSNSAEAHNEQFFGPGTRLTVL.

This clonotype was detected a few times. The genes are TRBV6-2 or TRBV6-3 and TRBJ2-7; the match to TRBD1 covers 8 bases. V shed 4 bases and J 7 bases; nucleotides not matched to a gene: 15. Germline CDR1 MNHEY, CDR2 SVGEGT. CDR3 length equals 16 residues. As DNA, the CDR3 is TGTGCCAGCAGTTTGAGGTTTGGGACAGGCCACGAAGAGCAGTACTTC. Protein: CASSLRFGTGHEEQYF.

V usage is TRBV24-1 and J usage is TRBJ2-7; 7 nucleotides line up with TRBD2. Germline V lookup: CDR1 KGHDR, CDR2 SFDVKD. The CDR3 sequence is 17 residues long. J lost 0 bases, V lost 1 base, and 8 bases had no gene match. CDR3 residues: CATSDLGTIRSSYEQYF. DNA for the CDR3: TGTGCCACCAGTGATTTAGGGACTATCCGAAGCTCCTACGAGCAGTACTTC.

The chain carries TRBV29-1 and TRBJ2-1; D unresolved. CDR1 is SQVTM, CDR2 ANQGSEA, per germline. Trimming left V 0 bases short and J 8 bases short, with 8 bases between. The CDR3 totals 12 residues. CDR3 sequence (DNA): TGCAGCGTTGAAGACTTGGGCGATGAGCAGTTCTTC. Encoded protein: CSVEDLGDEQFF.

This clonotype was counted between two and nine times. V is TRBV6-5 and J is TRBJ2-1; D is perhaps TRBD2 (5 bases). This CDR3 contains 14 residues. Trimming shortened V by 1 base and J by 5 bases, and 9 bases separated the two germline ends. The germline gives CDR1 MNHEY, CDR2 SVGAGI. In DNA form, the CDR3 reads TGTGCCAGCAGTTACTTACGGGGAAACAATGAGCAGTTCTTC. It yields the protein CASSYLRGNNEQFF.

This clonotype was counted once. The V and J genes are TRBV12-5 and TRBJ2-1, with TRBD2 matching over 12 bases. V trimming: 7 bases; J trimming: 4 bases; junction bases outside the gene matches: 11. CDR1 and CDR2 (germline): LGHNT, FRNRAP. The CDR3 spans 17 residues. This CDR3 is CASANSRTSGIYNEQFF. The CDR3 region has the DNA TGTGCTAGTGCGAATTCTCGGACTAGCGGGATTTACAATGAGCAGTTCTTC.

The chain joins TRBV20-1 to TRBJ2-3; 7 bases agree with TRBD2. This CDR3 is 14 amino acids long. The germline gives CDR1 DFQATT, CDR2 SNEGSKA (reference sequence). V dropped 5 bases and J dropped 0; count of bases not matched to a gene: 5. Here the CDR3 DNA reads TGCAGTGCTCCCCTAGCGGAAAGCACAGATACGCAGTATTTT. Translated: CSAPLAESTDTQYF.

The chain couples TRBV20-1 to TRBJ2-1; 7 bases are shared with TRBD2. Per germline, CDR1 DFQATT and CDR2 SNEGSKA (reference sequence). The V segment lost 1 base and the J segment 4 bases; nucleotides outside the gene matches: 7. The CDR3 is 15 amino acids. The chain's CDR3 is CSARGLAYPYNEQFF. CDR3 nucleotide sequence: TGCAGTGCTAGAGGACTAGCCTATCCTTACAATGAGCAGTTCTTC.

The V and J genes are TRBV7-2 and TRBJ1-1; no definite D call. Per the germline V gene, CDR1 is SGHTA and CDR2 is FQGNSA. Trimming shortened V by 7 bases and J by 0 bases, and 9 bases separated the two germline ends. The CDR3 consists of 13 residues. The CDR3 is CASTLNLNTEAFF. The CDR3 nucleotides are TGTGCCAGCACTCTAAACTTGAACACTGAAGCTTTCTTT.

The chain joins TRBV27 to TRBJ2-5; the D gene is possibly TRBD1 (6 bases). Trimming removed 6 bases at V and 6 bases at J, with 17 bases between. The CDR3 extends over 14 amino acids. Germline V gene sequence: CDR1 MNHEY, CDR2 SMNVEV (reference sequence). The CDR3 region has the DNA TGTGCCAGCAGCCCCGGACAGTCCGGTCAGACCCAGTACTTC. The encoded protein is CASSPGQSGQTQYF.

This sequence joins TRBV7-9 and TRBJ2-4, with 15 nucleotides matching TRBD2. Germline V gives CDR1 SEHNR, CDR2 FQNEAQ (reference sequence). The V and J ends lost 5 bases and 8 bases, in that order; junction bases with no gene match: 4. The CDR3 is 15 residues long. The CDR3 region has the DNA TGTGCCAGCAGCCGGACTAGCGGGGGGGCGGACATTCAGTACTTC. Encoded protein: CASSRTSGGADIQYF.

The chain's CDR3 is CASSSTSGYTGELFF. The CDR3 coding sequence is TGTGCCAGCAGCTCGACTTCAGGGTACACCGGGGAGCTGTTTTTT. This chain uses TRBV7-6 with TRBJ2-2; TRBD1 might be the D (5 bases). CDR1 and CDR2 from the germline V gene are SGHVS and FNYEAQ. The CDR3 covers 15 residues. Trimming took off 4 bases at V and 3 bases at J, with 12 bases between the two ends.

The chain is built from TRBV27 and TRBJ2-3, with 8 bases matching TRBD2. The CDR3 loop spans 13 amino acids. V shed 5 bases and J 6 bases; nucleotides not matched to a gene: 4. Germline CDR1 MNHEY, CDR2 SMNVEV (reference sequence). The DNA for the CDR3 is TGTGCCAGCAGTATCAGCGGGAGCGATACGCAGTATTTT. Protein sequence: CASSISGSDTQYF.

The V and J genes are TRBV4-2 and TRBJ2-5, with D tentatively TRBD1 (5 bases). The end of the DNA aligns better with TRBJ2-7, so the J call may be wrong. The germline gives CDR1 LGHNA, CDR2 YNFKEQ. The CDR3 length is 12 residues. CDR3 region: CASSGAPGEQYF. As DNA, the CDR3 is TGTGCCAGCAGCGGGGCGCCTGGCGAGCAGTACTTC.

The chain recombines TRBV6-2 or TRBV6-3 with TRBJ2-1; the D gene is possibly TRBD1 (5 bases). V lost 2 bases and J 5 bases, leaving 7 bases between the germline ends. The V gene's germline CDR1 is MNHEY and CDR2 SVGEGT. This CDR3 region has 13 residues. The CDR3 loop is CASSYGANNEQFF. The CDR3 DNA sequence: TGTGCCAGCAGTTACGGGGCCAACAATGAGCAGTTCTTC.

This clonotype was detected only a few times. This chain connects TRBV25-1 to TRBJ2-7; no firm D call. This CDR3 has 14 amino acids. V was clipped by 4 bases and J by 4 bases, with 14 bases between them. Germline V gives CDR1 MGHDK, CDR2 SYGVNS. The CDR3 reads CASSGTDGGYEQYF. As DNA, the CDR3 is TGTGCCAGCAGTGGTACGGATGGTGGGTACGAGCAGTACTTC.

This clonotype was observed a few times. The chain has TRBV12-3 or TRBV12-4 and TRBJ2-7; 8 bases line up with TRBD2. The CDR3 has 14 amino acids. V was clipped by 0 bases and J by 4 bases; unmatched bases: 2. CDR3 DNA sequence: TGTGCCAGCAGTTTAGCTGGGACTAGGTACGAGCAGTACTTC. Translated, it gives CASSLAGTRYEQYF.

The chain couples TRBV2 to TRBJ2-7; D gene ambiguous. There are 14 residues in the CDR3. From germline, CDR1 is SNHLY and CDR2 FYNNEI. V was clipped by 6 bases and J by 0 bases, with 12 bases between them. Written as DNA, the CDR3 is TGTGCCAGCAGAAAGACGGAGAGCTCCTACGAGCAGTACTTC. It codes for CASRKTESSYEQYF.

The chain carries TRBV20-1 and TRBJ2-1; 13 bases agree with TRBD2. The CDR3 is 15 amino acids. Germline-derived CDR1 and CDR2 are DFQATT and SNEGSKA (reference sequence). The ends lost 8 bases at V and 8 bases at J; junction bases unmatched: 12. The CDR3 here is CSSYMGLAGIDEQFF. CDR3 bases: TGCAGTTCTTATATGGGACTAGCGGGAATCGATGAGCAGTTCTTC.

The rearrangement joins TRBV20-1 to TRBJ2-7, with 7 bases identical to TRBD2. The CDR3 contains 12 residues. V shed 7 bases and J 6 bases; nucleotides not matched to a gene: 9. Germline V gene lookup returns CDR1 DFQATT and CDR2 SNEGSKA (reference sequence). The CDR3 DNA is TGCAGTGGCTCGACTAGCAGCGGCGAGCAGTACTTC. Translation gives CSGSTSSGEQYF.

The chain recombines TRBV6-5 with TRBJ2-5; 7 bases fit TRBD2. In germline, CDR1 is MNHEY, CDR2 SVGAGI. The CDR3 length is 16 residues. Losses at the gene ends were 8 bases for V and 3 bases for J; bases not matched to a gene: 15. CDR3 nucleotides: TGTGCCAGCGGGCCTGGGGGGGTGGTTCCCAAAGAGACCCAGTACTTC. Translation: CASGPGGVVPKETQYF.

The CDR3 reads CSAGNLANRQETQYF. The CDR3 DNA reads TGCAGTGCTGGGAACCTAGCGAACCGACAAGAGACCCAGTACTTC. The chain carries TRBV20-1 and TRBJ2-5, with D tentatively TRBD2 (6 bases). The germline CDR1 and CDR2 sequences are DFQATT and SNEGSKA (reference sequence). The CDR3 loop spans 15 amino acids. V was trimmed by 5 bases and J by 2 bases, leaving 18 bases between them.

The CDR3 sequence: CSVDEGREAFF. For the CDR3, the DNA is TGCAGCGTTGATGAGGGGCGTGAAGCTTTCTTT. This sequence joins TRBV29-1 and TRBJ1-1; tentative D call: TRBD1 (5 bases). The V gene's germline CDR1 is SQVTM and CDR2 ANQGSEA. Trimming cost V 3 bases and J 7 bases, with 9 bases left between them. The CDR3 is 11 amino acids.

The V and J genes are TRBV25-1 and TRBJ1-1; possibly TRBD1 for D (6 bases). The germline V gene encodes CDR1 MGHDK and CDR2 SYGVNS. The CDR3 spans 14 residues. V lost 2 bases to trimming and J lost 1 base, with 8 bases between them. The CDR3 DNA sequence: TGTGCCAGCAGTGAACCAGGGGCGAACACTGAAGCTTTCTTT. This translates into CASSEPGANTEAFF. The complete variable domain, with remaining parts taken from reference TRBV25-1 and TRBJ1-1, reads EADIYQTPRYLVIGTGKKITLECSQTMGHDKMYWYQQDPGMELHLIHYSYGVNSTEKGDLSSESTVSRIRTEHFPLTLESARPSHTSQYLCASSEPGANTEAFFGQGTRLTVV.

The gene calls are TRBV6-5 and TRBJ2-5; 11 nucleotides align to TRBD2. The CDR3 is 14 amino acids. After removal of 8 bases from V and 11 bases from J, the junction contained 13 bases not matched to a gene. Germline CDR1 is MNHEY and CDR2 is SVGAGI. Here the CDR3 reads CASPGTSGYNEQYF. The CDR3 DNA follows: TGTGCCAGCCCCGGGACTAGCGGATACAATGAGCAGTACTTC.

This clonotype was seen only a few times. The rearrangement links TRBV12-3 or TRBV12-4 to TRBJ2-5; D might be TRBD1 (7 bases). This CDR3 comprises 15 residues. V shed 5 bases and J shed 1 base, with 14 bases lying between them. The CDR3 protein is CASSPGQGGQETQYF. The CDR3 DNA follows: TGTGCCAGCAGTCCCGGCCAGGGGGGCCAAGAGACCCAGTACTTC.

This clonotype was detected only a few times. For the CDR3, the DNA is TGTGCTAGTGGTTTGGCCCCAGGGTACACTGAAGCTTTCTTT. Its translation is CASGLAPGYTEAFF. The rearrangement joins TRBV12-5 to TRBJ1-1; D may be TRBD1 (5 bases). This CDR3 has 14 amino acids. The V end was cut by 1 base, the J end by 3 bases, with 9 bases between. CDR1 and CDR2 (germline): LGHNT, FRNRAP.